The T cell receptor (beta chain) described here comes from a study of blood T cell repertoires in COVID-19. Methods used by the authors: The authors estimated nucleated cell counts from reference gene primer amplification. The data were produced by immunoSEQ multiplex PCR, yet TCRdb's version contains in-frame clones alone and is incomplete. Clone size and V and J calls were adopted from that table, with D and trimming inferred from the DNA. The table has about 160,000 clones, 77% seen once; the top ten hold 2.5% to 3.5%. This sequence originates from a man between 65 and 85 years old with acute or convalescent COVID-19. Sequencing was performed on peripheral blood.

CDR3 DNA sequence: TGTGCCAGTAGTATAAATCCGGGACAGGCTGCCTATAATTCACCCCTCCACTTT. The encoded protein is CASSINPGQAAYNSPLHF. The chain employs TRBV19 and TRBJ1-6; 8 nucleotides align to TRBD1. V trimming: 2 bases; J trimming: 2 bases; junction bases outside the gene matches: 8. From germline, CDR1 is LNHDA and CDR2 SQIVND (reference sequence). The CDR3 spans 18 residues.